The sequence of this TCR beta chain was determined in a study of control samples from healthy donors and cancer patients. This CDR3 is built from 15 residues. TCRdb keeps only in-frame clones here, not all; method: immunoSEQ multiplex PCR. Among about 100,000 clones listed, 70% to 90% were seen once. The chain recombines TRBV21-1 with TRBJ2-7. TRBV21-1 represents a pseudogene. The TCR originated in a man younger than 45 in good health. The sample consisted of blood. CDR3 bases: TGTGCCAGCTGGGGAAAGTTTTACACCTCCTACGAGCAGTACTTC. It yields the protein CASWGKFYTSYEQYF.